This passage covers 23 T cell receptor beta chains from one sample sequenced in a study of a mutant IDH1 vaccine in newly diagnosed glioma. These receptors' targets are unknown. As to time point: week 47, end of study. The study gave 300 ug of mutant IDH1 20-mer peptide per vaccine dose, with topical imiquimod. Using immunoSEQ multiplex PCR, the repertoire was profiled, and TCRdb retains in-frame clones only, with some absent. In the table there are about 94,000 clones, around nine tenths of which are singletons. The sequencing used PBMCs, collected from a glioma patient whose treatment included an IDH1 peptide vaccine. The receptors here all came from a woman between 50 and 59 years old with glioma.

For the CDR3, the DNA is TGTGCCAGCAGCGCCTTTGGGGGCCCCTACGAGCAGTACTTC. Residues: CASSAFGGPYEQYF. The V gene is TRBV9, the J gene TRBJ2-7; the D gene is possibly TRBD1 (6 bases). Germline CDR1 is SGDLS and CDR2 is YYNGEE. V gave up 3 bases and J gave up 2 bases, with 12 bases separating them. This CDR3 comprises 14 residues. Together with reference TRBV9 and TRBJ2-7, the CDR3 gives the full variable domain: DSGVTQTPKHLITATGQRVTLRCSPRSGDLSVYWYQQSLDQGLQFLIQYYNGEERAKGNILERFSAQQFPDLHSELNLSSLELGDSALYFCASSAFGGPYEQYFGPGTRLTVT.

This chain connects TRBV28 to TRBJ1-2; D remains unclear. Germline lookup yields CDR1 MDHEN and CDR2 SYDVKM. The germline V and J ends were trimmed by 3 bases and 5 bases, with 7 bases remaining between them. This CDR3 is built from 12 residues. The CDR3 is CASSFESYGYTF. The CDR3 region has the DNA TGTGCCAGCAGTTTCGAGTCTTATGGCTACACCTTC.

The V gene is TRBV7-3, the J gene TRBJ2-2; TRBD2 aligns across 9 bases. Germline-derived CDR1 and CDR2 are SGHTA and FQGTGA. Losses at the gene ends were 1 base for V and 7 bases for J; bases not matched to a gene: 7. CDR3 length: 16 residues. The chain's CDR3 is CASSLSGGRAGGELFF. CDR3 DNA sequence: TGTGCCAGCAGCTTAAGCGGCGGGAGGGCCGGCGGGGAGCTGTTTTTT.

This chain links TRBV2 with TRBJ2-3, with 9 bases matching TRBD1. The junction had 4 bases not matched to a gene; V was cut back by 4 bases and J by 5 bases. This CDR3 contains 14 residues. The germline V gene encodes CDR1 SNHLY and CDR2 FYNNEI. The DNA of the CDR3 is TGTGCCAGCAGTGCGAGACAGGGGGTAGATACGCAGTATTTT. Its translation: CASSARQGVDTQYF.

This clone came up once. This chain connects TRBV6-1 to TRBJ1-1; D might be TRBD1 (5 bases). This CDR3 has 14 amino acids. V shed 2 bases and J shed 1 base, with 8 bases lying between them. Germline V lookup: CDR1 MNHNS, CDR2 SASEGT. In nucleotides, the CDR3 is TGTGCCAGCAGTGAAATCGACAGGAACACTGAAGCTTTCTTT. Its protein is CASSEIDRNTEAFF.

The chain uses TRBV7-9 and TRBJ2-5, with unresolved D. Germline CDR1 and CDR2: SEHNR and FQNEAQ (reference sequence). The V end was cut by 4 bases, the J end by 5 bases, with 11 bases between. CDR3 length: 13 residues. The CDR3 spells CASSSRSWETQYF. The CDR3 nucleotides are TGTGCCAGCAGCTCCCGAAGTTGGGAGACCCAGTACTTC. The entire variable domain, with the rest obtained from reference TRBV7-9 and TRBJ2-5, is as follows: DTGVSQNPRHKITKRGQNVTFRCDPISEHNRLYWYRQTLGQGPEFLTYFQNEAQLEKSRLLSDRFSAERPKGSFSTLEIQRTEQGDSAMYLCASSSRSWETQYFGPGTRLLVL.

The chain couples TRBV9 to TRBJ1-6; no clear D gene. The CDR3 spans 15 residues. Germline assignment: CDR1 SGDLS and CDR2 YYNGEE. Deletions cut 0 bases from V and 10 bases from J, with 14 bases between. CDR3 protein: CASSVAGRETSPLHF. CDR3 coding DNA: TGTGCCAGCAGCGTAGCTGGGAGAGAGACGTCACCCCTCCACTTT.

The chain employs TRBV19 and TRBJ1-5, with D unresolved. In germline, CDR1 is LNHDA, CDR2 SQIVND (reference sequence). The CDR3 is made up of 13 amino acids. Trimming pared 7 bases from V and 0 bases from J, leaving 7 bases between. CDR3 region: CASTAHSNQPQHF. CDR3 bases: TGTGCCAGTACCGCCCATAGCAATCAGCCCCAGCATTTT. Based on the CDR3 plus reference TRBV19 and TRBJ1-5, the full variable domain is DGGITQSPKYLFRKEGQNVTLSCEQNLNHDAMYWYRQDPGQGLRLIYYSQIVNDFQKGDIAEGYSVSREKKESFPLTVTSAQKNPTAFYLCASTAHSNQPQHFGDGTRLSIL.

V is TRBV25-1 and J is TRBJ2-2; D might be TRBD1 (5 bases). CDR1 and CDR2 (germline): MGHDK, SYGVNS. CDR3 length: 17 amino acids. Trimming removed 3 bases from V and 1 base from J, with 15 bases in between. DNA for the CDR3: TGTGCCAGCAGTGAGTTTTTAGTCAGGGAGAACACCGGGGAGCTGTTTTTT. Translation gives CASSEFLVRENTGELFF.

The chain recombines TRBV7-3 with TRBJ2-1; 11 bases align to TRBD2. This CDR3 spans 15 amino acids. The germline CDR1 and CDR2 sequences are SGHTA and FQGTGA. V shed 4 bases, J shed 6 bases, and the junction held 5 bases outside the gene matches. CDR3 sequence reads: CASSWSSGRANEQFF. CDR3 nucleotide sequence: TGTGCCAGCAGCTGGAGTAGCGGGAGGGCCAATGAGCAGTTCTTC.

The chain is built from TRBV14 and TRBJ1-1; tentative D call: TRBD1 (5 bases). The V gene lost 3 bases and the J gene lost 1 base, with 9 bases spanning the gap. The CDR3 spans 14 residues. Germline CDR1 reads SGHDN; CDR2 reads FVKESK. The CDR3 DNA sequence: TGTGCCAGCAGCCAGTATAGGGGGAACACTGAAGCTTTCTTT. This encodes CASSQYRGNTEAFF.

The chain uses TRBV28 and TRBJ1-5, with D hard to call. The germline gives CDR1 MDHEN, CDR2 SYDVKM. Trimming left V 3 bases short and J 3 bases short, with 0 bases between. This CDR3 is built from 11 residues. As DNA, the CDR3 is TGTGCCAGCAGTTTCAATCAGCCCCAGCATTTT. Amino acid sequence: CASSFNQPQHF.

V usage is TRBV29-1 and J usage is TRBJ2-5; tentative D call: TRBD2 (5 bases). Trimming left V 0 bases short and J 3 bases short, with 8 bases between. This CDR3 contains 13 residues. Germline CDR1 SQVTM, CDR2 ANQGSEA. CDR3 in DNA: TGCAGCGTTGAAGAAACGGGGAAAGAGACCCAGTACTTC. It translates to CSVEETGKETQYF.

This chain joins TRBV6-5 and TRBJ1-2; D unresolved. Trimming took 4 bases from V and 1 from J, leaving 13 bases between them. Germline V gene sequence: CDR1 MNHEY, CDR2 SVGAGI. The CDR3 is 15 residues long. The CDR3 loop reads CASSSILDVNYGYTF. The CDR3 DNA reads as TGTGCCAGCAGTTCCATTCTGGACGTTAACTATGGCTACACCTTC.

The chain carries TRBV6-6 and TRBJ2-6, with D unresolved. The CDR3 is 14 residues long. Between the trimmed V and J ends, which lost 5 bases and 2 bases, there was a span of 7 bases. Germline CDR1 reads MNHNY; CDR2 reads SVGAGI (reference sequence). The CDR3 loop is CASSPLAGANVLTF. For the CDR3, the DNA is TGTGCCAGCAGTCCTCTGGCTGGGGCCAACGTCCTGACTTTC.

The gene calls are TRBV2 and TRBJ2-7, with D possibly being TRBD1 (5 bases). CDR1 is SNHLY and CDR2 is FYNNEI in the germline V gene. V was shortened by 7 bases and J by 3 bases, with 19 bases between the two germline ends. CDR3 size: 15 residues. CDR3 nucleotides: TGTGCCAGCATCCCCCGGGTGACAGCCCTCTACGAGCAGTACTTC. Its translation is CASIPRVTALYEQYF. Combining the CDR3 with reference TRBV2 and TRBJ2-7 gives the whole variable domain EPEVTQTPSHQVTQMGQEVILRCVPISNHLYFYWYRQILGQKVEFLVSFYNNEISEKSEIFDDQFSVERPDGSNFTLKIRSTKLEDSAMYFCASIPRVTALYEQYFGPGTRLTVT.

This clone was picked up a small number of times. This chain joins TRBV18 and TRBJ1-1; D perhaps matches TRBD1 (5 bases). CDR1 is KGHSH and CDR2 is LQKENI in the germline V gene. V lost 0 bases to trimming and J lost 8 bases, with 19 bases between them. This CDR3 has 16 amino acids. The CDR3 DNA reads TGTGCCAGCTCACCACCATTCGCCGGGACCGCGGCAGAAGCTTTCTTT. Translation: CASSPPFAGTAAEAFF.

J is TRBJ1-3 and V is TRBV28; D gene ambiguous. This CDR3 has 14 residues. Trimming removed 3 bases from V and 5 bases from J, with 11 bases in between. In germline, CDR1 is MDHEN, CDR2 SYDVKM. The CDR3 protein is CASSLPQGRNTIYF. CDR3 DNA: TGTGCCAGCAGTTTGCCCCAAGGACGAAACACCATATATTTT.

The CDR3: CASSPSITDTQYF. CDR3 nucleotide sequence: TGTGCCAGCAGCCCCTCCATCACAGATACGCAGTATTTT. The genes are TRBV7-3 and TRBJ2-3; D unclear. Deletions cut 5 bases from V and 2 bases from J, with 8 bases between. The CDR3 runs to 13 residues. CDR1 and CDR2 from the germline V gene are SGHTA and FQGTGA.

This clone was seen a handful of times. The chain employs TRBV27 and TRBJ1-2; 7 bases match TRBD1. V lost 6 bases to trimming and J lost 5 bases; unmatched junction nucleotides: 6. CDR3 length: 13 amino acids. CDR1 and CDR2 (germline): MNHEY, SMNVEV (reference sequence). CDR3 in DNA: TGTGCCAGCAGGAAAGACAGGGTATATGGCTACACCTTC. Its protein is CASRKDRVYGYTF.

In the case of this clone: A read error is likely, as this CDR3 ends without the conserved phenylalanine or tryptophan. This chain links TRBV30 with TRBJ1-2; D call uncertain. The CDR3 totals 13 residues. CDR1 GTSNPN and CDR2 SVGIG come from the germline V gene (reference sequence). V was shortened by 1 base and J by 3 bases, with 9 bases between the two germline ends. The CDR3 reads CAWSGQLYYGYTL. DNA for the CDR3: TGTGCCTGGAGTGGTCAACTATACTATGGCTACACCCTC.

This chain uses TRBV28 with TRBJ2-7; D not certain. The CDR3 runs 11 residues. Germline CDR1 MDHEN, CDR2 SYDVKM. Trimming left V 1 base short and J 7 bases short, with 5 bases between. The CDR3 DNA is TGTGCCAGCAGTTTATTGAGGGAGCAGTACTTC. This encodes CASSLLREQYF.

This clone was counted only a few times. This CDR3 is CASSQEASSVTDTQYF. The CDR3 region has the DNA TGTGCCAGCAGCCAAGAGGCTAGTAGCGTCACAGATACGCAGTATTTT. This rearrangement joins TRBV4-2 to TRBJ2-3, with D tentatively TRBD2 (5 bases). V shed 0 bases and J shed 2 bases, with 12 bases lying between them. The CDR3 consists of 16 residues. Germline V gives CDR1 LGHNA, CDR2 YNFKEQ.